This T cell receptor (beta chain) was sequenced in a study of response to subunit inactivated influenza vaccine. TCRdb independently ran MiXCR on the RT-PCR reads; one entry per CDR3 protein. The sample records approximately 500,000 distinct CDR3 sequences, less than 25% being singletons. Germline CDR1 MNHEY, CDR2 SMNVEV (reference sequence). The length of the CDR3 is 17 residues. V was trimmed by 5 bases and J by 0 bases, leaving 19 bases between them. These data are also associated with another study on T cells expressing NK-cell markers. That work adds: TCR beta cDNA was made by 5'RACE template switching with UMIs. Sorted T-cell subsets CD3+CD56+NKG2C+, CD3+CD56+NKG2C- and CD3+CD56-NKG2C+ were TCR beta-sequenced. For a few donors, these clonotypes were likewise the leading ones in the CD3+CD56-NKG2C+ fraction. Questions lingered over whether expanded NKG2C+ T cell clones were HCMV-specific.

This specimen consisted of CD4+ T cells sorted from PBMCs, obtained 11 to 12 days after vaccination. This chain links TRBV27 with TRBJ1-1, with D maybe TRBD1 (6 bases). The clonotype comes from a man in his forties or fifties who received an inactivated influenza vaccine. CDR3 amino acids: CASSQASFSGVNTEAFF. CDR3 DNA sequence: TGTGCCAGCAGTCAAGCGTCGTTCTCAGGGGTGAACACTGAAGCTTTCTTT.